The next 20 T cell receptor beta chains were all read from a single sample in a study of CD8+CD57+ T cells in acquired aplastic anemia. Genomic DNA constituted the template upon which TCR beta VDJ and CDR3 profiling was performed. TCRdb ran MiXCR on the reads and lists one entry per CDR3 protein. The repertoire holds around 190,000 distinct CDR3 sequences, with around 50% as singletons. Sequencing was done on a sample of sorted CD4+, CD8+, or CD8+CD57+ T cells (not recorded which) from PBMCs. These receptors were taken from a human donor in good health, serving as a control.

This clonotype was observed at least ten times. The gene calls are TRBV7-2 and TRBJ2-5; D is possibly TRBD2 (5 bases). CDR1 and CDR2 (germline): SGHTA, FQGNSA. The V end was cut by 1 base, the J end by 3 bases, with 9 bases between. This CDR3 is 14 amino acids long. The CDR3 loop reads CASSLGLAEETQYF. The CDR3 DNA reads as TGTGCCAGCAGCTTAGGTCTAGCTGAAGAGACCCAGTACTTC. The whole variable domain, filled in from reference TRBV7-2 and TRBJ2-5, reads GAGVSQSPSNKVTEKGKDVELRCDPISGHTALYWYRQSLGQGLEFLIYFQGNSAPDKSGLPSDRFSAERTGGSVSTLTIQRTQQEDSAVYLCASSLGLAEETQYFGPGTRLLVL.

This clonotype was counted at least ten times. The chain links TRBV5-1 to TRBJ2-2; 7 bases align to TRBD1. CDR3 length equals 16 residues. V lost 4 bases and J lost 3; bases outside the gene matches: 9. Germline V gene sequence: CDR1 SGHRS, CDR2 YFSETQ. CDR3: CASSPRMDRYTGELFF. The CDR3 coding sequence is TGCGCCAGCAGCCCGAGGATGGACAGGTACACCGGGGAGCTGTTTTTT.

This chain uses TRBV7-2 with TRBJ2-5, with 10 positions matching TRBD2. Germline lookup yields CDR1 SGHTA and CDR2 FQGNSA. The CDR3 is made up of 14 amino acids. V shed 4 bases, J shed 5 bases, and the junction held 4 bases outside the gene matches. CDR3 sequence: CASSSQTSGETQYF. The CDR3 bases are TGTGCCAGCAGCTCGCAGACTAGCGGGGAGACCCAGTACTTC.

This chain uses TRBV20-1 with TRBJ2-1, with D perhaps given as TRBD1 or TRBD2 (7 bases each). Germline V gene sequence: CDR1 DFQATT, CDR2 SNEGSKA (reference sequence). This CDR3 is 14 amino acids long. Deletions cut 3 bases from V and 9 bases from J, with 18 bases between. CDR3 in DNA: TGCAGTGCTAGGGGAGGGGCAGGGGGTTTTGAGCAGTTCTTC. Its translation: CSARGGAGGFEQFF.

This clonotype has just one count. The chain carries TRBV10-3 and TRBJ2-2; tentatively, D is TRBD1 (6 bases). This CDR3 has 16 residues. The V gene lost 9 bases and the J gene lost 2 bases, with 19 bases spanning the gap. The germline gives CDR1 ENHRY, CDR2 SYGVKD. The CDR3 loop reads CAILEQGSGNTGELFF. CDR3 in DNA: TGTGCCATACTTGAACAGGGCTCTGGAAACACCGGGGAGCTGTTTTTT.

This sequence joins TRBV20-1 and TRBJ2-5; 8 bases are a match to TRBD1. V lost 1 base and J lost 5; bases outside the gene matches: 6. Germline CDR1 is DFQATT and CDR2 is SNEGSKA (reference sequence). This CDR3 spans 14 amino acids. The CDR3 nucleotides read TGCAGTGCTAGAGCCCCGACAGGGGTTGAGACCCAGTACTTC. It specifies CSARAPTGVETQYF.

In its sample, this clonotype was seen many times. This chain links TRBV20-1 with TRBJ1-5; the match to TRBD1 covers 7 bases. Trimming at V came to 3 bases and at J to 0 bases, leaving 5 bases not matched to a gene. This CDR3 is 15 amino acids long. Looked up from germline, CDR1 is DFQATT and CDR2 is SNEGSKA (reference sequence). CDR3 sequence (DNA): TGCAGTGCTAGCCCGGGACAGTTTAGCAATCAGCCCCAGCATTTT. Translating it yields CSASPGQFSNQPQHF.

This chain joins TRBV9 and TRBJ2-6, with no clear D. The V end lost 0 bases, the J end lost 0 bases, and 10 bases lay between the germline ends. The CDR3 length is 17 residues. Germline V gives CDR1 SGDLS, CDR2 YYNGEE. The CDR3 is CASSVGGGSSGANVLTF. The CDR3 DNA is TGTGCCAGCAGCGTAGGAGGCGGTAGCTCTGGGGCCAACGTCCTGACTTTC.

The chain links TRBV24-1 to TRBJ1-1; D possibly corresponds to TRBD1 (5 bases). Germline loops: CDR1 KGHDR, CDR2 SFDVKD. CDR3 length: 11 residues. V dropped 8 bases and J dropped 5 bases, with 8 bases sitting between them. In DNA, the CDR3 is TGTGCCACCATGACAGAGACTGAAGCTTTCTTT. This gives the protein CATMTETEAFF.

The chain carries TRBV7-9 and TRBJ1-2; D is undetermined. The CDR3 is 12 residues long. CDR1 SEHNR and CDR2 FQNEAQ come from the germline V gene (reference sequence). Trimming took 5 bases from V and 8 from J, leaving 12 bases between them. This CDR3 reads CASSQLGGGYTF. In DNA, the CDR3 is TGTGCCAGCAGCCAATTAGGCGGAGGCTACACCTTC.

About this clonotype itself: A much larger clone lies a single base off, so this may be a read error. A read error is likely, as this CDR3 ends without the conserved phenylalanine or tryptophan. The rearrangement joins TRBV9 to TRBJ2-5; D is possibly TRBD1 (5 bases). The CDR3 consists of 14 residues. V was trimmed by 9 bases and J by 1 base, leaving 16 bases between them. The germline V gene has CDR1 SGDLS and CDR2 YYNGEE. CDR3 sequence: CAIRAHGSQETQYL. Written as DNA, the CDR3 is TGTGCCATCAGGGCCCATGGCTCCCAAGAGACCCAGTACCTC.

The chain has TRBV7-6 and TRBJ2-7, with a tentative D call TRBD2 (6 bases). CDR3 length: 14 residues. Trimming shortened V by 0 bases and J by 3 bases, and 9 bases separated the two germline ends. Per germline, CDR1 SGHVS and CDR2 FNYEAQ. The CDR3: CASSLAGEVYEQYF. The DNA of the CDR3 is TGTGCCAGCAGCTTAGCGGGGGAGGTCTACGAGCAGTACTTC.

This clonotype was seen repeatedly, ten times or more. This chain joins TRBV29-1 and TRBJ1-3, with TRBD1 matching over 7 bases. Per germline, CDR1 SQVTM and CDR2 ANQGSEA. J gave up 7 bases and V 3 bases, and 6 bases lay outside the gene matches. The length of the CDR3 is 13 residues. DNA of the CDR3: TGCAGCGTTGAGAACAGGGGAGGGAACACCATATATTTT. This codes for CSVENRGGNTIYF.

This clonotype was detected only a few times. The DNA of the CDR3 is TGTGCCAGCAGCTCCCGGACTAGCGGGGGGGCCGCAGATACGCAGTATTTT. Protein sequence: CASSSRTSGGAADTQYF. V and J are TRBV6-2 or TRBV6-3 and TRBJ2-3; 15 bases fit TRBD2. CDR1 MNHEY and CDR2 SVGEGT come from the germline V gene. The CDR3 has 17 residues. V dropped 6 bases and J dropped 4; count of bases not matched to a gene: 8.

This clonotype was counted between two and nine times. A read error is possible here, since a much larger clone lies one base away. The chain recombines TRBV5-1 with TRBJ2-7; 9 positions agree with TRBD1. CDR3 length: 16 amino acids. Germline values: CDR1 SGHRS, CDR2 YFSETQ. In DNA form, the CDR3 reads TGCGCCAGCGGCTTGGCGGGACAGGGAGAATCTTACGAGCAGTACTTC. It translates to CASGLAGQGESYEQYF.

This clonotype was counted only a few times. The V and J genes are TRBV30 and TRBJ1-4; D not certain. The CDR3 length is 14 residues. The ends were cut back, 3 bases at V and 0 bases at J, with 8 bases in the middle. Looked up from germline, CDR1 is GTSNPN and CDR2 is SVGIG (reference sequence). The CDR3 nucleotides read TGTGCCTGGAGAAAGGCTGCAACTAATGAAAAACTGTTTTTT. Translating it yields CAWRKAATNEKLFF.

This rearrangement joins TRBV15 to TRBJ1-1; possible D gene TRBD1, 6 bases. CDR1 is LNHNV, CDR2 YYDKDF, per germline (reference sequence). V was cut by 5 bases and J by 5 bases, with 12 bases left in between. This CDR3 is built from 13 residues. The CDR3 is CATSPGRGTEAFF. Here the CDR3 DNA reads TGTGCCACCAGCCCCGGGAGGGGGACTGAAGCTTTCTTT.

This clonotype was recorded many times. The rearrangement joins TRBV27 to TRBJ1-2; a weak D match, TRBD1 (6 bases). The germline V and J ends were trimmed by 5 bases and 8 bases, with 24 bases remaining between them. CDR1 and CDR2 (germline): MNHEY, SMNVEV (reference sequence). CDR3 length equals 16 residues. The CDR3 is CASSPPPFDRIRGYTF. The DNA of the CDR3 is TGTGCCAGCAGTCCACCCCCCTTTGACAGGATCCGAGGCTACACCTTC.

This clonotype was seen at least ten times. This rearrangement joins TRBV12-3 or TRBV12-4 to TRBJ1-1; weak D call: TRBD1 (5 bases). The CDR3 totals 13 residues. Trimming removed 4 bases at V and 6 bases at J, with 12 bases between. Here the CDR3 DNA reads TGTGCCAGCAGTTCCCAGGGTTTCGCTGAAGCTTTCTTT. Residues: CASSSQGFAEAFF.

The rearrangement links TRBV20-1 to TRBJ1-6; 8 bases match TRBD1. V shed 3 bases, J shed 8 bases, and the junction held 6 bases outside the gene matches. This CDR3 is built from 14 residues. Germline V gives CDR1 DFQATT, CDR2 SNEGSKA (reference sequence). CDR3 sequence: CSASSTGADSPLHF. CDR3 sequence (DNA): TGCAGTGCTAGCTCGACAGGGGCGGATTCACCCCTCCACTTT.